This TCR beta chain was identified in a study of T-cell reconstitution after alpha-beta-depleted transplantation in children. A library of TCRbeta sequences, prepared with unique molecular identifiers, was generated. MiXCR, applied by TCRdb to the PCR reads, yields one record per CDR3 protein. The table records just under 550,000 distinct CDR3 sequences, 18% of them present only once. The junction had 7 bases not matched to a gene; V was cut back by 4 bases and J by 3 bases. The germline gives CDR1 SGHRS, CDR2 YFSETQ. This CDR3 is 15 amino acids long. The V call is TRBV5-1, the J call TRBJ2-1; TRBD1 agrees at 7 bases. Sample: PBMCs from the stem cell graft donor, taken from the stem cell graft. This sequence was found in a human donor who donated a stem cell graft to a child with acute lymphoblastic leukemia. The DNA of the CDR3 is TGCGCCAGCAGCCGTTCCGGGACAGACTACAATGAGCAGTTCTTC. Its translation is CASSRSGTDYNEQFF.